This T cell receptor (beta chain) emerged from a study of blood T cell repertoires in COVID-19. V lost 4 bases to trimming and J lost 1 base; unmatched junction nucleotides: 7. From germline, CDR1 is MGHDK and CDR2 SYGVNS. This CDR3 has 16 residues. Assay: immunoSEQ multiplex PCR; the TCRdb copy retains only in-frame clones and omits some. The sample has more than 200,000 clones, 85% to 90% seen once. Sequencing was performed on peripheral blood. The sequence was collected from an older woman with COVID-19, enrolled during active disease. This sequence joins TRBV25-1 and TRBJ2-7, with 10 bases aligning to TRBD2. The CDR3 DNA reads TGTGCCAGCAGTGCCCATCTAGCGGGAGCATCCTACGAGCAGTACTTC. Protein: CASSAHLAGASYEQYF.